Below, 17 T cell receptor beta chains from the same sample are listed, as sequenced in a study of T cell responses to AZD1222 COVID-19 vaccine. Measured with immunoSEQ multiplex PCR; TCRdb has only the in-frame clones, and not every one. Here the sample spans some 110,000 clones, around 91% being singletons. Sequenced material: peripheral blood, taken 28 days after the second AZD1222 dose. The receptors stem from an adult who received the AZD1222 COVID-19 vaccine.

This clone was detected only a few times. The chain uses TRBV9 and TRBJ1-6; D is undetermined. CDR1 and CDR2 from the germline V gene are SGDLS and YYNGEE. The CDR3 extends over 14 amino acids. Trimming took off 4 bases at V and 10 bases at J, with 15 bases between the two ends. CDR3 protein: CASSFTPEESPLHF. DNA for the CDR3: TGTGCCAGCAGCTTCACACCCGAAGAGTCACCCCTCCACTTT.

The rearrangement links TRBV7-8 to TRBJ2-2; no firm D call. CDR1 is SGHVS, CDR2 FQNEAQ, per germline. The CDR3 loop spans 17 amino acids. Between the trimmed V and J ends, which lost 5 bases and 5 bases, there was a span of 21 bases. The CDR3 nucleotides read TGTGCCAGCAGCCGGACCAATCGTGGGAAAATGACCGGGGAGCTGTTTTTT. Amino acid sequence: CASSRTNRGKMTGELFF. Supplemented by reference TRBV7-8 and TRBJ2-2, the full variable domain reads GAGVSQSPRYKVAKRGQDVALRCDPISGHVSLFWYQQALGQGPEFLTYFQNEAQLDKSGLPSDRFFAERPEGSVSTLKIQRTQQEDSAVYLCASSRTNRGKMTGELFFGEGSRLTVL.

The chain has TRBV12-3 or TRBV12-4 and TRBJ2-5; TRBD2 might be the D (7 bases). This CDR3 region has 12 residues. Trimming stripped 9 bases from V and 5 bases from J, with 13 bases between. Here the CDR3 reads CASRGGPETQYF. CDR3 DNA sequence: TGTGCCAGTAGGGGGGGCCCCGAGACCCAGTACTTC.

This chain links TRBV2 with TRBJ1-1; D is ambiguous. V was pared by 10 bases and J by 10 bases, with 25 bases between. The CDR3 contains 14 residues. CDR1 and CDR2 (germline): SNHLY, FYNNEI. In DNA form, the CDR3 reads TGTGCCACCCAAGCGACTCCGAACCCGCGCGGAGCTTTCTTT. Its translation is CATQATPNPRGAFF.

The chain combines TRBV27 with TRBJ2-1; D could derive from TRBD1 or TRBD2 (5 bases each). This CDR3 spans 16 amino acids. The germline V gene encodes CDR1 MNHEY and CDR2 SMNVEV (reference sequence). V lost 2 bases and J lost 7, with 18 bases in between. The CDR3 reads CASSLPPGTPKNEQFF. In nucleotides, the CDR3 is TGTGCCAGCAGTTTACCTCCGGGGACCCCTAAGAATGAGCAGTTCTTC.

The rearrangement uses TRBV6-5 and TRBJ1-1; 9 bases map to TRBD1. The CDR3 is made up of 13 amino acids. The germline V gene has CDR1 MNHEY and CDR2 SVGAGI. The J segment lost 1 base and the V segment lost 7 bases, leaving 1 base of the junction unmatched. This CDR3 is CASMTGGNTEAFF. Here the CDR3 DNA reads TGTGCCAGCATGACAGGGGGGAACACTGAAGCTTTCTTT.

This clone was detected a few times. The CDR3 here is CASSERFYGYTF. CDR3 coding DNA: TGTGCCAGCAGCGAGAGGTTCTATGGCTACACCTTC. This chain joins TRBV6-5 and TRBJ1-2; D is unresolved. The V end lost 6 bases, the J end lost 4 bases, and 9 bases lay between the germline ends. From germline, CDR1 is MNHEY and CDR2 SVGAGI. The CDR3 covers 12 residues.

J is TRBJ1-6 and V is TRBV3-1 (or the pseudogene TRBV3-2); D not certain. The CDR3 length is 15 residues. Germline loops: CDR1 LGHDT, CDR2 YNNKEL (reference sequence). Trimming took 3 bases from V and 0 from J, leaving 6 bases between them. As DNA, the CDR3 is TGTGCCAGCAGCCAGGGGAGCTCCTATAATTCACCCCTCCACTTT. This sequence encodes CASSQGSSYNSPLHF.

The rearrangement joins TRBV18 to TRBJ1-2, with D maybe TRBD1 (6 bases). This CDR3 region has 13 residues. Trimming took 6 bases from V and 10 from J, leaving 18 bases between them. Germline V lookup: CDR1 KGHSH, CDR2 LQKENI. DNA for the CDR3: TGTGCCAGCTCGCCGGGGGCACTTTTTTTCTACACCTTC. Its protein product is CASSPGALFFYTF.

The chain couples TRBV24-1 to TRBJ1-2; tentatively, D is TRBD1 (6 bases). The V gene's germline CDR1 is KGHDR and CDR2 SFDVKD. Trimming took 0 bases from V and 8 from J, leaving 9 bases between them. The CDR3 consists of 13 residues. The CDR3 region is CATSDLTGKGYTF. The CDR3 DNA sequence: TGTGCCACCAGTGATTTGACAGGGAAGGGCTACACCTTC.

The gene calls are TRBV5-1 and TRBJ1-4; D remains unclear. Trimming took 0 bases from V and 8 from J, leaving 14 bases between them. CDR1 and CDR2 (germline): SGHRS, YFSETQ. The CDR3 is made up of 15 amino acids. CDR3 coding DNA: TGCGCCAGCAGCTTGGCCGTGGGTCTTGAAGAAAAACTGTTTTTT. This translates into CASSLAVGLEEKLFF.

The rearrangement joins TRBV7-2 to TRBJ1-2; D not resolved. Per germline, CDR1 SGHTA and CDR2 FQGNSA. Trimming took off 4 bases at V and 4 bases at J, with 13 bases between the two ends. The CDR3 covers 14 residues. In nucleotides, the CDR3 is TGTGCCAGCAGCTCCAGGACGTTAACCTATGGCTACACCTTC. Encoded protein: CASSSRTLTYGYTF. Combining the CDR3 with reference TRBV7-2 and TRBJ1-2 gives the whole variable domain GAGVSQSPSNKVTEKGKDVELRCDPISGHTALYWYRQSLGQGLEFLIYFQGNSAPDKSGLPSDRFSAERTGGSVSTLTIQRTQQEDSAVYLCASSSRTLTYGYTFGSGTRLTVV.

Worth noting for this clone: A junction boundary mismatches the germline segment, possibly from a read error. V and J are TRBV5-1 and TRBJ2-3; D is ambiguous. Germline V gene lookup returns CDR1 SGHRS and CDR2 YFSETQ. The CDR3 covers 11 residues. CDR3 loop: CASSFSETQYF. The CDR3 region has the DNA TGCGCCAGCAGCTTCTCAGAGACGCAGTATTTT.

This chain joins TRBV6-1 and TRBJ2-7, with 7 bases aligning to TRBD1. Losses at the gene ends were 6 bases for V and 3 bases for J; bases not matched to a gene: 2. Germline values: CDR1 MNHNS, CDR2 SASEGT. The CDR3 loop spans 12 amino acids. CDR3 loop: CASRTGSYEQYF. For the CDR3, the DNA is TGTGCCAGCAGGACAGGGAGCTACGAGCAGTACTTC.

The CDR3 DNA reads TGTGCCAGCAGCGTGACGACAGGGGATATGTCTGAAGCTTTCTTT. Its translation: CASSVTTGDMSEAFF. This chain links TRBV9 with TRBJ1-1; 8 bases are a match to TRBD1. V shed 2 bases, J shed 6 bases, and the junction held 9 bases outside the gene matches. The germline CDR1 and CDR2 sequences are SGDLS and YYNGEE. The CDR3 spans 15 residues.

The chain is built from TRBV7-8 and TRBJ1-4; D is uncertain. Trimming removed 5 bases from V and 5 bases from J, with 15 bases in between. Per germline, CDR1 SGHVS and CDR2 FQNEAQ. This CDR3 comprises 15 residues. CDR3 in DNA: TGTGCCAGCAGCCCCCGGCGCAGAAAAAATGAAAAACTGTTTTTT. Translating gives CASSPRRRKNEKLFF.

The chain is built from TRBV9 and TRBJ2-7; 8 bases are a match to TRBD2. V was clipped by 0 bases and J by 3 bases; unmatched bases: 8. The CDR3 totals 16 residues. The germline gives CDR1 SGDLS, CDR2 YYNGEE. The CDR3 sequence is CASSVGGSGEFYEQYF. The CDR3, as DNA: TGTGCCAGCAGCGTAGGGGGTAGCGGGGAATTCTACGAGCAGTACTTC.